The entry below describes one TCR beta chain. Under the authors' procedure: How many nucleated cells were present was estimated from reference gene primer amplification. TCRdb's copy holds only in-frame clones and misses some; the assay was immunoSEQ multiplex PCR. The V and J calls and clone size were taken over from that table, and D and trimming were inferred from the DNA. In the table there are 300,000 or so clones, 70% to 90% of which are singletons. The data belong to a study of blood T cell repertoires in COVID-19. The V and J ends lost 0 bases and 8 bases, in that order; junction bases with no gene match: 7. The CDR3 sequence is 16 residues long. The V gene's germline CDR1 is SNHLY and CDR2 FYNNEI.

This TCR was sampled from a man between 18 and 35 years old who had recovered from COVID-19. The rearrangement links TRBV2 to TRBJ2-1, with TRBD2 matching 10 bases. Sequencing was carried out using peripheral blood. The CDR3 is CASSEANSGGPDEQFF. The CDR3, as DNA: TGTGCCAGCAGTGAAGCAAATAGCGGGGGGCCCGATGAGCAGTTCTTC.